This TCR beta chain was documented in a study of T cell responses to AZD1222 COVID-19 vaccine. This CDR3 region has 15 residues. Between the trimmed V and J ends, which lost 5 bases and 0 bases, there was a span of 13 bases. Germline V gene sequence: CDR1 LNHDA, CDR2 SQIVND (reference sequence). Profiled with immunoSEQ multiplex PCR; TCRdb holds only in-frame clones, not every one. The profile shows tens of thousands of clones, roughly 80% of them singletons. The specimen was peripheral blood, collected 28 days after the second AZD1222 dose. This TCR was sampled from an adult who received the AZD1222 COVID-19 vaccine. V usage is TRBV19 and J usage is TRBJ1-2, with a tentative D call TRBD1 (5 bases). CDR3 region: CASSVGRSTNYGYTF. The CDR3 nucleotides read TGTGCCAGTAGTGTGGGACGAAGCACTAACTATGGCTACACCTTC.